This T cell receptor (beta chain) was sequenced during a study of blood T cell repertoires in COVID-19. Seattle cases were enrolled at active infection and followed longitudinally. Sequencing used immunoSEQ multiplex PCR; TCRdb keeps in-frame clones, though not all of them. The sample shows some 200,000 clones, roughly 94% of them seen only once. The CDR3 is 15 amino acids. With V trimmed by 4 bases and J by 7 bases, 8 bases remained unmatched. CDR1 and CDR2 from the germline V gene are SGDLS and YYNGEE. This rearrangement joins TRBV9 to TRBJ1-6, with 7 bases lining up with TRBD1. The sample comprised peripheral blood. This clonotype was obtained from a man aged 30-40 years with COVID-19, enrolled during active disease. The CDR3 loop reads CASSIKSGGNSPLHF. For the CDR3, the DNA is TGTGCCAGCAGCATAAAATCAGGGGGGAATTCACCCCTCCACTTT.